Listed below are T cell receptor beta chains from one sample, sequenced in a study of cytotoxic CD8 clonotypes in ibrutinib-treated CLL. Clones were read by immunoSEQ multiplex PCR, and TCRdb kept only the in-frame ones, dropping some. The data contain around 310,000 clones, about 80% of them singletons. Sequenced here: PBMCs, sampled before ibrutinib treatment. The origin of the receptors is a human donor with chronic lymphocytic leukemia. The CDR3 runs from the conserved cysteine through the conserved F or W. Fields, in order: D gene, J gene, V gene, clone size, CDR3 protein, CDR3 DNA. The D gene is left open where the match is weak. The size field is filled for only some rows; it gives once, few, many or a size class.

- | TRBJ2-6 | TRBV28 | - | CASRKPSGANVLTF | TGTGCCAGCAGGAAGCCCTCTGGGGCCAACGTCCTGACTTTC
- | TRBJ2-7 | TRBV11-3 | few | CASSLDQDGEQYF | TGTGCCAGCAGCTTAGATCAGGACGGAGAGCAGTACTTC
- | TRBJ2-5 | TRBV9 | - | CASSTSTQETQYF | TGTGCCAGCAGCACCTCTACCCAAGAGACCCAGTACTTC
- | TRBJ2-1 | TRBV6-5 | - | CASSYRRYNEQFF | TGTGCCAGCAGTTATCGACGCTACAATGAGCAGTTCTTC
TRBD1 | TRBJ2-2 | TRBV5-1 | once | CASSLRTGGMNTGELFF | TGCGCCAGCAGCTTGAGGACAGGGGGCATGAACACCGGGGAGCTGTTTTTT
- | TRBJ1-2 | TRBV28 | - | CASSYLEQGRGYTF | TGTGCCAGCAGTTATCTCGAACAGGGACGCGGCTACACCTTC
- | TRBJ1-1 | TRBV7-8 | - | CASTSGDTEAFF | TGTGCCAGCACCTCAGGGGACACTGAAGCTTTCTTT
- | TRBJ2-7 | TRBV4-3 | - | CASSQDYLQGPYEQYF | TGCGCCAGCAGCCAAGATTACCTACAGGGTCCCTACGAGCAGTACTTC
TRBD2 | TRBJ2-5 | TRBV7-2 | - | CASSPPGLAGGLGKTQYF | TGTGCCAGCAGCCCGCCGGGACTAGCGGGAGGGCTTGGAAAGACCCAGTACTTC
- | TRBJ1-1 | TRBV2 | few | CASSEALRGNTEAFF | TGTGCCAGCAGTGAAGCGCTTAGAGGGAACACTGAAGCTTTCTTT
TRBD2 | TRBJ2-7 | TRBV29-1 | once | CSVSGTSDSYEQYF | TGCAGCGTTTCCGGGACTAGCGACTCCTACGAGCAGTACTTC
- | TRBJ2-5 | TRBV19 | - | CASIYRETQYF | TGTGCCAGTATCTATAGGGAGACCCAGTACTTC
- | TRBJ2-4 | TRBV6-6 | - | CASSYSNFGKNIQYF | TGTGCCAGCAGTTACTCGAATTTTGGCAAAAACATTCAGTACTTC
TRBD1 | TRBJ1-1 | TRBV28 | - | CASSSQGTANTEAFF | TGTGCCAGCAGTAGCCAGGGGACAGCCAACACTGAAGCTTTCTTT
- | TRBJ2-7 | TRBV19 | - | CASSIGYGAQGYSASYEQYF | TGTGCCAGTAGTATCGGGTACGGGGCACAGGGTTATTCTGCGTCCTACGAGCAGTACTTC
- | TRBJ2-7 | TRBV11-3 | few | CASSRGNEQYF | TGTGCCAGCTCTCGGGGGAACGAGCAGTACTTC
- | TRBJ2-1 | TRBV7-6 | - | CASSLGLGVHSYNEQFF | TGTGCCAGCAGCTTAGGTTTAGGCGTGCACTCCTACAATGAGCAGTTCTTC
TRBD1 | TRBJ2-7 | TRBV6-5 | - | CASSHEDRDYEQYF | TGTGCCAGCAGTCACGAGGACAGGGACTACGAGCAGTACTTC
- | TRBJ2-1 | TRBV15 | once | CATSRRQVNEQFF | TGTGCCACCAGCAGAAGACAGGTCAATGAGCAGTTCTTC
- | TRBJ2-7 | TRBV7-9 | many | CASSSAGFYEQYF | TGTGCCAGCAGCTCGGCGGGGTTCTACGAGCAGTACTTC
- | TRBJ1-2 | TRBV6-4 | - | CASSDLFGGNYGYTF | TGTGCCAGCAGTGATTTGTTTGGGGGAAACTATGGCTACACCTTC
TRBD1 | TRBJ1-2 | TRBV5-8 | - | CATVDREGGGYTF | TGTGCCACCGTGGACAGGGAGGGTGGAGGCTACACCTTC
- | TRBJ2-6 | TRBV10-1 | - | CASSEAGFPSGANVLTF | TGCGCCAGCAGTGAGGCAGGATTTCCCTCTGGGGCCAACGTCCTGACTTTC